The clone carrying this T cell receptor beta chain occurred many times. This record belongs to a study of T cells in Graves' hyperthyroidism and ophthalmopathy. Researchers amplified the TCR beta CDR3 regions from RNA transcripts. In the first-round RT-PCR of the TCR CDR3, the HTBI primer set was used. A single record per CDR3 protein comes from TCRdb applying MiXCR to the multiplex PCR reads. Of more than 500,000 distinct CDR3 sequences listed, roughly 16% were seen once; the top ten hold around 32%. This CDR3 has 13 residues. Germline V lookup: CDR1 LGHDT, CDR2 YNNKEL (reference sequence). V gave up 3 bases and J gave up 6 bases, with 11 bases separating them.

The chain recombines TRBV3-1 with TRBJ1-1, with D possibly TRBD1 on 6 matching bases. The receptor was derived from a woman younger than 45 with Graves' ophthalmopathy. The sequenced sample was blood. The chain's CDR3 is CASSQTEGAEAFF. CDR3 nucleotides: TGTGCCAGCAGCCAGACCGAGGGGGCTGAAGCTTTCTTT.